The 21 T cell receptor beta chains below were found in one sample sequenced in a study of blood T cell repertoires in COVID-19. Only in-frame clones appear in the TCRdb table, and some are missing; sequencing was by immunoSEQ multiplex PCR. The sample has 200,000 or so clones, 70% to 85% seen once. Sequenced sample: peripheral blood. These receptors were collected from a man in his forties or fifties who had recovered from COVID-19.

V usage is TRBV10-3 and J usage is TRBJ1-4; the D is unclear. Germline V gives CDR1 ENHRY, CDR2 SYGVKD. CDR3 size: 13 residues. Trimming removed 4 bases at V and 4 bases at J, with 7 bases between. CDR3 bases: TGTGCCATCAGTGCGGGGAATAATGAAAAACTGTTTTTT. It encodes CAISAGNNEKLFF.

As DNA, the CDR3 is TGTGCCAGCAGCCTGGGGGGCACCCAGGTGGACGAGCAGTACTTC. Its translation is CASSLGGTQVDEQYF. The V gene is TRBV5-8, the J gene TRBJ2-7; D tentatively reads TRBD1 or TRBD2 (6 bases each). The CDR3 is made up of 15 amino acids. Germline values: CDR1 SGHTS, CDR2 YDEGEE. The V and J ends lost 4 bases and 5 bases respectively, with 19 bases between them.

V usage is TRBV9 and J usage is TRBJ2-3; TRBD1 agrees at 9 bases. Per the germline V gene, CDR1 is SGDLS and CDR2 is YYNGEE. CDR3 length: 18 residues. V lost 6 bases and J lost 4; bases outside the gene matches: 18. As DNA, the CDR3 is TGTGCCAGCACCGGCCAACCTCCGGGACAGGGATACGCAGATACGCAGTATTTT. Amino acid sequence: CASTGQPPGQGYADTQYF.

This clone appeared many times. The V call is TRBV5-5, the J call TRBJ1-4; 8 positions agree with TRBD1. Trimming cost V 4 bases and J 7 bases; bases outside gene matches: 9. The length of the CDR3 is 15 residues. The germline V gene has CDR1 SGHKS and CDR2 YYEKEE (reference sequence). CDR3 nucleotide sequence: TGTGCCAGCAGCAGGGGCGACAGGGGTGGTGAAAAACTGTTTTTT. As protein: CASSRGDRGGEKLFF. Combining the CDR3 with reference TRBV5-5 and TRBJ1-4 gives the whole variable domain DAGVTQSPTHLIKTRGQQVTLRCSPISGHKSVSWYQQVLGQGPQFIFQYYEKEERGRGNFPDRFSARQFPNYSSELNVNALLLGDSALYLCASSRGDRGGEKLFFGSGTQLSVL.

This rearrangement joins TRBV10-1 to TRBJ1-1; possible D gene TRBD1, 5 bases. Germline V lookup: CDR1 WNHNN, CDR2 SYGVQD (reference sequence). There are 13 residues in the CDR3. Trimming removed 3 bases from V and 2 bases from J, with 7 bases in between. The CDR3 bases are TGCGCCAGCAGTGAACAGGTCAACACTGAAGCTTTCTTT. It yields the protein CASSEQVNTEAFF.

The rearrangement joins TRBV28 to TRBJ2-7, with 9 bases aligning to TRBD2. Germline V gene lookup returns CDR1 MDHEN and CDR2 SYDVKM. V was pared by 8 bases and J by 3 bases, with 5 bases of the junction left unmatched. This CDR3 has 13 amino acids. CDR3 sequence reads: CASSLAGDYEQYF. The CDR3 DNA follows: TGTGCCAGCTCCTTAGCGGGAGACTACGAGCAGTACTTC.

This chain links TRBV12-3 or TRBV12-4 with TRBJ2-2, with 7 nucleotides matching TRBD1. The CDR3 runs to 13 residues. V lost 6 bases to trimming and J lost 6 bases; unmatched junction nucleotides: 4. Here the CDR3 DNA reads TGTGCCAGCAGGGACGACAGGGCCGGGGAGCTGTTTTTT. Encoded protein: CASRDDRAGELFF.

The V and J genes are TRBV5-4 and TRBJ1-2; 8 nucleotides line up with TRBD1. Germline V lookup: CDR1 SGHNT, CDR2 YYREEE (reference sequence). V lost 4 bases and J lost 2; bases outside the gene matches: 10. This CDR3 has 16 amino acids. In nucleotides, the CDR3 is TGTGCCAGCAGCCAGACAGGGGAAGGGGAAAACTATGGCTACACCTTC. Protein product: CASSQTGEGENYGYTF.

CDR3 nucleotides: TGTGCCAGCATCGAACAGATCTACAATGAGCAGTTCTTC. Encoded protein: CASIEQIYNEQFF. The chain joins TRBV2 to TRBJ2-1; the D is unclear. V gave up 7 bases and J gave up 3 bases, with 10 bases separating them. Germline V gene data show CDR1 as SNHLY and CDR2 as FYNNEI. The length of the CDR3 is 13 residues.

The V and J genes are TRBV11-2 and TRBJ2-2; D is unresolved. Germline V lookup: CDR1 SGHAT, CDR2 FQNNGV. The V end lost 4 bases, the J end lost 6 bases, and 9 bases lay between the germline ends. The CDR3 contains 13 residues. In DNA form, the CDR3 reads TGTGCCAGCAGCTCGTCCCTCCCCGGGGAGCTGTTTTTT. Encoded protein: CASSSSLPGELFF.

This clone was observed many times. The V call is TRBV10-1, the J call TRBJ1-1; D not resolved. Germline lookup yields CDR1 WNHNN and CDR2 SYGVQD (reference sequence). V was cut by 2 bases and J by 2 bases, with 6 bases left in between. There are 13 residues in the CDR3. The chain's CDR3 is CASSETPNTEAFF. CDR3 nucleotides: TGCGCCAGCAGTGAGACACCTAACACTGAAGCTTTCTTT.

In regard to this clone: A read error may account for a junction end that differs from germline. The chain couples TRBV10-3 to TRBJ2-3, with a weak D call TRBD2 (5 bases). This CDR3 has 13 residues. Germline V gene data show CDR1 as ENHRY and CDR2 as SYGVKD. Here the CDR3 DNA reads TGTGCCATCAATGAGGGCGCGGCGGATACGCAGTATTTT. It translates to CAINEGAADTQYF.

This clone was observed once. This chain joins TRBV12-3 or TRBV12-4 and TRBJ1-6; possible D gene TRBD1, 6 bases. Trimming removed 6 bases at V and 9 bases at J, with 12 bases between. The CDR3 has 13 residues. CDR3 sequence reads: CASSLQGFSPLHF. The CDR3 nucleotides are TGTGCCAGCAGCTTACAGGGATTTTCACCCCTCCACTTT.

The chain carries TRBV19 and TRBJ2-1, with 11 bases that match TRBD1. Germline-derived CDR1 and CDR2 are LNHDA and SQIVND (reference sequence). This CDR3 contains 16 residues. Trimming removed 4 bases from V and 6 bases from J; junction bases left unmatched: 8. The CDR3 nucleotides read TGTGCCAGTAGTAATCCCGGGACAGGGGGAGGCAATGAGCAGTTCTTC. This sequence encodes CASSNPGTGGGNEQFF.

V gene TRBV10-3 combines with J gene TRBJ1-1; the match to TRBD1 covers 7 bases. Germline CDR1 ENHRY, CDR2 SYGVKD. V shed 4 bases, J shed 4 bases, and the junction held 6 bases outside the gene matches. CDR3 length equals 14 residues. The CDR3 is CAISGQGGSTEAFF. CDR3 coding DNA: TGTGCCATCAGTGGACAGGGTGGAAGCACTGAAGCTTTCTTT.

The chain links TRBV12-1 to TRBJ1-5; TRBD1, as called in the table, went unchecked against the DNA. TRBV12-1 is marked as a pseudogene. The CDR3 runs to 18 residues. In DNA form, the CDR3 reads TGTGCCAGCAGCTTAACCATCGACAGGGGGCACGGCAATCAGCCCCAGCATTTT. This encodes CASSLTIDRGHGNQPQHF.

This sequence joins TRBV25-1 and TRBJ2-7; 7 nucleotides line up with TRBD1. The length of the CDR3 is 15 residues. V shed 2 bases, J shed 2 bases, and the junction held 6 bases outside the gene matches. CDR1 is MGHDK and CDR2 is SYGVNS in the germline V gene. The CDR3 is CASSEPQGQAYEQYF. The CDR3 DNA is TGTGCCAGCAGTGAACCTCAAGGACAGGCCTACGAGCAGTACTTC.

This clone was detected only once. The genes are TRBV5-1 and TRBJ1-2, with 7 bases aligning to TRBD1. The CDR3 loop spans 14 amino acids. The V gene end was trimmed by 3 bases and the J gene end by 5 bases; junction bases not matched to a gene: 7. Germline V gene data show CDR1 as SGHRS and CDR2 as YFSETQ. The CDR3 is CASSYPGQIYGYTF. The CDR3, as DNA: TGCGCCAGCAGCTATCCGGGACAGATATATGGCTACACCTTC.

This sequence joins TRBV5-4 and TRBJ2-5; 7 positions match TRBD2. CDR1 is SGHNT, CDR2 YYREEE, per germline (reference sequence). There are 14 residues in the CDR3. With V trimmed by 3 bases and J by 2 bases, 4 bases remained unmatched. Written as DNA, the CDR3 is TGTGCCAGCAGCTCGGGGGGAGGGCAAGAGACCCAGTACTTC. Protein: CASSSGGGQETQYF.

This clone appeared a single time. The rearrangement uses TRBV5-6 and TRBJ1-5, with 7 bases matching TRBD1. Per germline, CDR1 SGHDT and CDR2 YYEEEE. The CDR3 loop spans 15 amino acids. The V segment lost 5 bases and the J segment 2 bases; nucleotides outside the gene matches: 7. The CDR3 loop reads CASSGKGAGNQPQHF. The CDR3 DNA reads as TGTGCCAGCAGTGGAAAGGGGGCAGGCAATCAGCCCCAGCATTTT.

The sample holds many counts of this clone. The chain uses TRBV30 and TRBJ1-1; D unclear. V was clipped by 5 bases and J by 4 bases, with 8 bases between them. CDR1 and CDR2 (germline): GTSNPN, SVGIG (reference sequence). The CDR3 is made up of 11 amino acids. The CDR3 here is CAWDEGTEAFF. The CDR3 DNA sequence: TGTGCCTGGGATGAGGGCACTGAAGCTTTCTTT.